This T cell receptor beta chain was observed in a study of human T cells and chemical hapten exposure (dated by TCRdb to the early 2020s). Concerning the study at large: Libraries were combined into a pool for sequencing, and differences in TCR yield between samples came mainly from small differences in library volumes within the pool. For every blood RNA sample, sequencing covered both the TCR alpha and TCR beta chains. This study followed changes in the peripheral blood TCR repertoire in vivo during primary and secondary sensitization of alopecia patients to the hapten diphenylcyclopropenone (DPC). What the research found in general, with its limitations: DPC sensitization did not change how many TCRs were above 1 in 1000 frequency, and no evidence was found of alterations in global repertoire structure. After repeated subsampling, the strength of the expansion versus patch-test correlation and the threshold at which it became significant changed.

Library method: RACE. The sequencing machine was a NextSeq 500. During library preparation, unique molecular identifiers were attached to individual cDNA molecules so that TCRs could be counted quantitatively and reproducibly. As for how the authors treated the data: A median of roughly 100,000 TCRs per sample was observed, with a range of roughly 23,224 to 750,000. V, J and CDR3 annotation of the TCR reads was carried out using the Decombinator software suite. For PS versus PT1 abundance plots, all samples were subsampled to the same number of TCRs (28,000). TCRs were defined as expanded if absent before sensitization and observed at least eight times at the 2-week time point. TCRdb took the public reads, trimmed them with fastp at Q25, ran MiXCR for clone calling and kept in-frame beta chains. Duplicate CDR3 protein sequences are folded into a single record with the most common DNA and genes. The V and J calls follow TCRdb's processing rather than the paper's. The sample data list 70,000 to 85,000 distinct CDR3 sequences, and about 8.6% of these were observed just once. The top ten constitute approximately 1.5% of the sample.

The sample holds many counts of this clonotype. There is no known antigen for this receptor. No base qualities exist here, and no much larger clone lies one base off it. For CDR1 and CDR2, the germline V gene (reference sequence) lists MNHEY and SMNVEV. V has 9 bases trimmed and J has 0 bases trimmed; junction bases matching no gene number 12. The CDR3 goes from the cysteine to the phenylalanine over 16 residues. Of all the DNA, just the CDR3 is kept, 48 bases in frame from base 1. The meaning of the sample's time point label: healthy volunteer bleed at 6 weeks. Unfractionated whole blood was collected in Tempus Blood RNA tubes, and total RNA was extracted from that blood. Roughly five healthy volunteers were used as TCR sequencing controls and were bled at day 0, 2 weeks and 6 weeks.

The sequence is built from TRBV27 and TRBJ2-3; a stretch of 7 junction bases matches TRBD1. The source material was whole blood. The sequence came from a male donor in good health. Some clones in this sample may be carry-over from other donors' samples. The CDR3 is CASSPRGFLSTDTQYF. The DNA sequence is as follows: TGTGCCAGTAGTCCCAGGGGGTTCCTGAGCACAGATACGCAGTATTTT.